This TCR beta chain comes out of a study of OX40 agonist ivuxolimab in advanced cancers. General study results and limits: CD4+ T cells averaged fewer expanded clones than CD8+ T cells. Researchers did not determine the expanded peripheral T cells' antigen specificity.

Sampled blood was obtained at baseline, cycle 4 day 1, and cycle 7 day 1. As concerns this clone: Its antigen is not known.

Assay: immunoSEQ multiplex PCR; the TCRdb copy retains only in-frame clones and omits some. The repertoire includes about 40,000 clones, about 90% of them detected once, and approximately 9.6% sits in the top ten. The source was CD4+ or CD8+ T cells sorted from blood, collected in a trial of the OX40 agonist ivuxolimab. This receptor was identified in an adult with an advanced solid tumor such as melanoma, head and neck, liver or kidney cancer.

The CDR3 bases are TGTGCCAGCAGTCCCGCCGGGTGGCTAGCTGACACAGATACGCAGTATTTT. It is translated as CASSPAGWLADTDTQYF. The rearrangement links TRBV27 to TRBJ2-3; perhaps TRBD2 as D (5 bases). V was cut by 5 bases and J by 2 bases, with 20 bases left in between. Germline assignment: CDR1 MNHEY and CDR2 SMNVEV (reference sequence). There are 17 residues in the CDR3.